Each of the 13 T cell receptor beta chains below was sequenced from the same sample in a study of metastatic and nonmetastatic thyroid tumors. None of the patients had undergone any treatment ahead of thyroid surgery. With MiXCR, TCRdb called clones anew from the PCR reads. This table has about 16,000 clones, 24% appearing once. The material sequenced was tumor tissue. These receptors were taken from a male donor with papillary thyroid cancer or a benign thyroid nodule (not recorded which). Some clones in this sample may be carry-over from other donors' samples.

The chain combines TRBV11-3 with TRBJ2-7; D remains ambiguous. This CDR3 region has 14 residues. The germline gives CDR1 SGHNT, CDR2 YENEEA. V was trimmed by 4 bases and J by 0 bases, leaving 10 bases between them. The CDR3 here is CASSSRGSSYEQYF. In DNA, the CDR3 is TGTGCCAGCAGCTCCCGAGGCAGCTCCTACGAGCAGTACTTC.

The table lists this clone with many counts. Without the conserved terminal phenylalanine or tryptophan, this CDR3 likely stems from a read error. It is unclear where the CDR3 begins or ends on the DNA, so no DNA is shown, and the CDR3 is as TCRdb lists it. This chain connects TRBV28 to TRBJ2-7; the DNA was not used to check the table's D call, TRBD2. Per germline, CDR1 MDHEN and CDR2 SYDVKM. The CDR3 adds up to 15 amino acids, both ends counted. The CDR3 loop reads CASSLIAGPPTSSTL.

This clone was detected a few times. This clone may be a read error of a much larger clone one base away. The chain couples TRBV4-2 to TRBJ2-3; D possibly corresponds to TRBD2 (5 bases). Germline lookup yields CDR1 LGHNA and CDR2 YNFKEQ. The CDR3 length is 16 residues. Trimming took off 0 bases at V and 1 base at J, with 11 bases between the two ends. The CDR3 here is CASSQDSGRGTDTQYF. CDR3 DNA sequence: TGTGCCAGCAGCCAAGACTCGGGAAGGGGCACAGATACGCAGTATTTT.

In the case of this clone: This sequence may be a read error, since a much larger clone differs from it by one base. The conserved phenylalanine or tryptophan is not found at the CDR3 terminus, so this likely reflects a read error. CDR3 amino acids: CSAIHEQYL. In DNA, the CDR3 is TGCAGTGCTATTCACGAGCAGTACCTC. J is TRBJ2-5 and V is TRBV20-1; D call uncertain. Gene TRBJ2-7 matches the end of the DNA better, so the J call may be wrong. CDR3 length: 9 amino acids. CDR1 is DFQATT and CDR2 is SNEGSKA in the germline V gene (reference sequence).

The rearrangement joins TRBV5-6 to TRBJ2-7; no reliable D call. The V gene's germline CDR1 is SGHDT and CDR2 YYEEEE. The ends were cut back, 0 bases at V and 6 bases at J, with 10 bases in the middle. This CDR3 is 13 amino acids long. CDR3 loop: CASSLAPQGEQYF. In nucleotides, the CDR3 is TGTGCCAGCAGCTTGGCACCGCAAGGCGAGCAGTACTTC.

V is TRBV2 and J is TRBJ1-1, with 7 bases lining up with TRBD1. There are 13 residues in the CDR3. V was clipped by 4 bases and J by 5 bases; unmatched bases: 4. Germline V CDR1 and CDR2: SNHLY, FYNNEI. CDR3 amino acids: CASSGQGGTEAFF. Written as DNA, the CDR3 is TGTGCCAGCAGTGGTCAGGGGGGGACTGAAGCTTTCTTT.

Many counts were recorded for this clone. This sequence joins TRBV20-1 and TRBJ2-7; D is unresolved. The germline gives CDR1 DFQATT, CDR2 SNEGSKA (reference sequence). V lost 0 bases to trimming and J lost 3 bases, with 9 bases between them. The CDR3 is made up of 13 amino acids. The CDR3 DNA is TGCAGTGCTAGAGATGGGCGGATCTACGAGCAGTACTTC. It is translated as CSARDGRIYEQYF.

This clone occurred once. The rearrangement joins TRBV5-1 to TRBJ2-7, with TRBD2 as a possible D gene (7 bases). Germline V gene data show CDR1 as SGHRS and CDR2 as YFSETQ. CDR3 length: 15 residues. V lost 2 bases, J lost 5 bases, and 17 bases lay in between. In nucleotides, the CDR3 is TGCGCCAGCAGCTTTCTCGGGGGGCTAAGGCACGAGCAGTACTTC. Protein: CASSFLGGLRHEQYF.

This clone was seen ten or more times. It may be a read error: a sequence one base away is much more abundant. The chain couples TRBV6-1 to TRBJ2-7; perhaps TRBD1 as D (6 bases). Trimming removed 10 bases from V and 3 bases from J, with 16 bases in between. The germline CDR1 and CDR2 sequences are MNHNS and SASEGT. The CDR3 has 13 amino acids. The CDR3 DNA sequence: TGTGCCACCACGGGAAGGGGGAGCTACGAGCAGTACTTC. Its protein is CATTGRGSYEQYF.

This clone was detected a few times. The rearrangement uses TRBV19 and TRBJ1-3, with D uncertain. This CDR3 is 11 amino acids long. CDR1 is LNHDA, CDR2 SQIVND, per germline (reference sequence). V was shortened by 9 bases and J by 2 bases, with 5 bases between the two germline ends. In nucleotides, the CDR3 is TGTGCCAGCGGGCCTGGAAACACCATATATTTT. Residues: CASGPGNTIYF.

The chain uses TRBV20-1 and TRBJ2-4; unclear D gene. The CDR3 has 15 amino acids. Looked up from germline, CDR1 is DFQATT and CDR2 is SNEGSKA (reference sequence). V lost 4 bases and J lost 1, with 14 bases in between. The CDR3 DNA reads as TGCAGTGCTAAGGCAGCCCAATCTGCCAAAAACATTCAGTACTTC. Translating gives CSAKAAQSAKNIQYF.

The chain couples TRBV7-6 to TRBJ2-3; 13 bases are shared with TRBD2. The CDR3 runs 15 residues. The germline V gene encodes CDR1 SGHVS and CDR2 FNYEAQ. V lost 5 bases to trimming and J lost 5 bases; unmatched junction nucleotides: 4. The CDR3 protein is CASSRTSGSRDTQYF. The CDR3, as DNA: TGTGCCAGCAGCAGGACTAGCGGGAGTCGAGATACGCAGTATTTT.

This clone was recorded many times. The gene calls are TRBV19 and TRBJ1-1; D remains ambiguous. V was pared by 4 bases and J by 2 bases, with 14 bases between. Germline V CDR1 and CDR2: LNHDA, SQIVND (reference sequence). This CDR3 contains 15 residues. The CDR3 loop is CASSTDQAGNTEAFF. The CDR3 DNA follows: TGTGCCAGTAGTACAGACCAAGCTGGTAACACTGAAGCTTTCTTT.